The 8 T cell receptor beta chains given below trace back to one sample, sequenced in a study of blood T cells in healthy people across ages. A second about 7 to 12 cycle PCR used barcoded and J-beta primers. One entry per CDR3 protein results from TCRdb running MiXCR on the 5' RACE reads. The sample has approximately 880,000 distinct CDR3 sequences; 45% to 50% are singletons. Sequenced: blood. Receptor source: a man aged 30-40 years in good health.

The gene calls are TRBV27 and TRBJ2-5; D perhaps matches TRBD2 (6 bases). CDR3 length: 14 amino acids. The V gene's germline CDR1 is MNHEY and CDR2 SMNVEV (reference sequence). The V end was cut by 5 bases, the J end by 11 bases, with 21 bases between. The CDR3 nucleotides are TGTGCCAGCAGTCCCGGCGCAGGAAGACTAGAGCAGTACTTC. Translated, it gives CASSPGAGRLEQYF.

The genes are TRBV6-6 and TRBJ2-1, with 7 bases fitting TRBD1. This CDR3 is built from 14 residues. The germline V gene has CDR1 MNHNY and CDR2 SVGAGI (reference sequence). The V and J ends lost 4 bases and 6 bases, in that order; junction bases with no gene match: 6. CDR3 in amino acids: CASSSLSGGNEQFF. CDR3 coding DNA: TGTGCCAGCAGTTCGCTCTCAGGGGGCAATGAGCAGTTCTTC.

This clonotype was counted a few times. The V call is TRBV2, the J call TRBJ1-5; D is unclear. Germline V gene lookup returns CDR1 SNHLY and CDR2 FYNNEI. Trimming took off 8 bases at V and 3 bases at J, with 11 bases between the two ends. The CDR3 is 13 amino acids. The CDR3 loop reads CASCRGVNQPQHF. For the CDR3, the DNA is TGTGCCAGCTGCAGAGGTGTCAATCAGCCCCAGCATTTT.

The CDR3 region has the DNA TGTGCCAGCACGACTGGGGGGGCGCAATCGGCCTACGAGCAGTACTTC. Its protein product is CASTTGGAQSAYEQYF. The chain uses TRBV7-2 and TRBJ2-7, with D maybe TRBD2 (7 bases). Deletions cut 7 bases from V and 2 bases from J, with 21 bases between. The length of the CDR3 is 16 residues. The germline gives CDR1 SGHTA, CDR2 FQGNSA.

This clonotype was seen a few times. The rearrangement uses TRBV20-1 and TRBJ2-3, with 8 bases aligning to TRBD2. The CDR3 sequence is 15 residues long. CDR1 and CDR2 (germline): DFQATT, SNEGSKA (reference sequence). V dropped 3 bases and J dropped 6; count of bases not matched to a gene: 11. This CDR3 reads CSASDRLASSDTQYF. For the CDR3, the DNA is TGCAGTGCTAGCGATAGACTAGCGAGTTCGGATACGCAGTATTTT.

The chain uses TRBV5-5 and TRBJ2-1, with 8 bases that match TRBD1. The CDR3 has 16 residues. V shed 2 bases and J 6 bases; nucleotides not matched to a gene: 10. The germline CDR1 and CDR2 sequences are SGHKS and YYEKEE (reference sequence). Here the CDR3 DNA reads TGTGCCAGCAGCTTTGCCCGGGACAGGTTAATCAATGAGCAGTTCTTC. Residues: CASSFARDRLINEQFF.

The chain carries TRBV7-2 and TRBJ2-2, with 7 bases aligning to TRBD1. CDR1 and CDR2 (germline): SGHTA, FQGNSA. With 5 bases clipped from V and 2 bases from J, the junction kept 8 bases outside the gene matches. There are 16 residues in the CDR3. The CDR3 region has the DNA TGTGCCAGCAGCGTGATAGGGGGCCTTAACACCGGGGAGCTGTTTTTT. Translation gives CASSVIGGLNTGELFF.

This clonotype has just one count. This rearrangement joins TRBV20-1 to TRBJ2-1; D possibly corresponds to TRBD1 (6 bases). The V gene's germline CDR1 is DFQATT and CDR2 SNEGSKA (reference sequence). Trimming removed 6 bases at V and 7 bases at J, with 10 bases between. This CDR3 has 11 amino acids. The CDR3 is CSAGTGNEQFF. DNA for the CDR3: TGCAGTGCAGGAACAGGGAATGAGCAGTTCTTC.